This TCR beta chain was documented in a study of blood T cell repertoires in COVID-19. TCRdb's table, derived via immunoSEQ multiplex PCR, lists solely in-frame clones and lacks some. The data contain around 450,000 clones, about 89% of them singletons. V was trimmed by 1 base and J by 6 bases, leaving 7 bases between them. CDR3 length: 12 residues. The sequence came from a woman aged 30 to 39 with acute or convalescent COVID-19. The sample taken for sequencing was peripheral blood. The chain uses TRBV12-3 or TRBV12-4 and TRBJ2-7; a possible D gene is TRBD2 (5 bases). The CDR3 sequence is CASSLVAREQYF. CDR3 in DNA: TGTGCCAGCAGTTTAGTAGCGCGCGAGCAGTACTTC.